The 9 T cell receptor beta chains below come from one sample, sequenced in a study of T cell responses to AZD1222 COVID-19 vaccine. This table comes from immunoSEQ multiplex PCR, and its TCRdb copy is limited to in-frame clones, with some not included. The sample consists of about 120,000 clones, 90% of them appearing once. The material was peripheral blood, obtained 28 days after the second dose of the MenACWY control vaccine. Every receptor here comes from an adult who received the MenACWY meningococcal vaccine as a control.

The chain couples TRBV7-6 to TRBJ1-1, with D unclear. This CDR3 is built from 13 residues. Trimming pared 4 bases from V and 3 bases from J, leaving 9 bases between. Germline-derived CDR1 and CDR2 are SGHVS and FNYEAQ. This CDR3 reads CASSSDKYTEAFF. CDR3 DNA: TGTGCCAGCAGCTCAGACAAGTACACTGAAGCTTTCTTT.

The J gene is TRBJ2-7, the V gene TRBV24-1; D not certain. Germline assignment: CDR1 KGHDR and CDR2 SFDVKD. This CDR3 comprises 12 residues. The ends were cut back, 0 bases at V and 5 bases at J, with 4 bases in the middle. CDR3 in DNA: TGTGCCACCAGTGATTTGGGCAACGAGCAGTACGTC. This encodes CATSDLGNEQYV.

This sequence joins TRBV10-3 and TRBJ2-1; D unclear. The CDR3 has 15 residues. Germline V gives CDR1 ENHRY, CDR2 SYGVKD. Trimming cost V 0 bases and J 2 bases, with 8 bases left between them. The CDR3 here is CAISESEVTYNEQFF. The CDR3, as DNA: TGTGCCATCAGTGAGTCAGAGGTGACCTACAATGAGCAGTTCTTC.

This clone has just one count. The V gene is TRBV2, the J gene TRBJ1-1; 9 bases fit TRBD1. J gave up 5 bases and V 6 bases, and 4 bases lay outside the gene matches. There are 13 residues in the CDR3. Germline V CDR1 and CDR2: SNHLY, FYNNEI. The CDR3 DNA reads TGTGCCAGCAGCGGGGACAGGGTAACTGAAGCTTTCTTT. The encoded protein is CASSGDRVTEAFF.

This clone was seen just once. The CDR3 is CASSPRTKDSPLHF. CDR3 DNA sequence: TGTGCCAGCAGCCCGCGGACAAAAGATTCACCCCTCCACTTT. This chain uses TRBV7-9 with TRBJ1-6; D is possibly TRBD1 (5 bases). V was cut by 5 bases and J by 8 bases, with 13 bases left in between. Per germline, CDR1 SEHNR and CDR2 FQNEAQ (reference sequence). This CDR3 comprises 14 residues.

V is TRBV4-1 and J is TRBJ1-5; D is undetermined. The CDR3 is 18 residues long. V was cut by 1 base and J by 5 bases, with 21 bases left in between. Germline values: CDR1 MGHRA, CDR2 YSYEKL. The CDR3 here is CASSQVNFLGSSHQPQHF. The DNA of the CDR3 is TGCGCCAGCAGCCAAGTGAATTTTTTGGGGTCTAGTCATCAGCCCCAGCATTTT.

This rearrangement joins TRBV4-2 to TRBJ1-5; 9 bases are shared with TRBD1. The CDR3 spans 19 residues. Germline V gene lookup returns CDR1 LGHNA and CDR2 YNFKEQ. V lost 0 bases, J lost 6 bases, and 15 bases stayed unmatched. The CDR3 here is CASSQDGQGETGGRQPQHF. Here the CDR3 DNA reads TGTGCCAGCAGCCAAGATGGGCAGGGAGAAACAGGGGGCCGTCAGCCCCAGCATTTT.

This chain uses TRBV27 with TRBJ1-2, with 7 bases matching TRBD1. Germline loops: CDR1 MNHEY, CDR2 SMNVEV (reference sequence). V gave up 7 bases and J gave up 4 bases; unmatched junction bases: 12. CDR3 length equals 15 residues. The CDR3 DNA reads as TGTGCCAGCAAGTTGCTGACAGGGATTTCCTATGGCTACACCTTC. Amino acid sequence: CASKLLTGISYGYTF.

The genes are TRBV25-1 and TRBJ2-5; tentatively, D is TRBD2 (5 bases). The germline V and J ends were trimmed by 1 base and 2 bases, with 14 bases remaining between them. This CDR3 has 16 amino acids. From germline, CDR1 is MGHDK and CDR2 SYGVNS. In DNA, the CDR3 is TGTGCCAGCAGTGAATCCCGCCTACGCGGGCAAGAGACCCAGTACTTC. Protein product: CASSESRLRGQETQYF. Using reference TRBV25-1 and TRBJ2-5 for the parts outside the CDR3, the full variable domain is EADIYQTPRYLVIGTGKKITLECSQTMGHDKMYWYQQDPGMELHLIHYSYGVNSTEKGDLSSESTVSRIRTEHFPLTLESARPSHTSQYLCASSESRLRGQETQYFGPGTRLLVL.